A single sample is the source of the 11 T cell receptor beta chains below, sequenced in a study of molecular identifiers for immune sequencing clone quantification (dated by TCRdb to the late 2010s). Libraries were constructed by PCR. Data came from a NextSeq 500. The raw public data were reprocessed by TCRdb itself: fastp quality trimming at Q25, MiXCR clonotype calling, in-frame beta chains only. Each CDR3 protein appears once, grouped with its most common genes and DNA. In all, the sample holds some 590,000 distinct CDR3 sequences, and over 25% of those were seen once. The ten largest clonotypes hold 0.7% to 0.95% of the sample. The sequenced material came from naive CD8+ T cells from blood, with Jurkat cell RNA spiked in. The cell subset or site label for this specimen denotes: FACS-sorted CD8+CD4-CCR7+CD45RA+ naive T cells. These receptors were obtained from a human donor in good health. Some libraries in this study had Jurkat cell RNA spiked in.

On this clonotype itself: The junction and the germline gene differ at one end; a read error may be behind it. CDR3 coding DNA: TGTGCCCGCAGCTTGGGCGGGGATACGCAGTATTTT. It is translated as CARSLGGDTQYF. The V call is TRBV5-4, the J call TRBJ2-3; weak D call: TRBD2 (5 bases). The CDR3 has 12 amino acids. From germline, CDR1 is SGHNT and CDR2 YYREEE (reference sequence).

The V and J genes are TRBV4-3 and TRBJ2-3; perhaps D is TRBD1 or TRBD2 (5 bases each). CDR1 is LGHNA, CDR2 YSLEER, per germline. The germline V and J ends were trimmed by 0 bases and 3 bases, with 13 bases remaining between them. The CDR3 consists of 16 residues. DNA for the CDR3: TGCGCCAGCAGCCAAGATGGTGGGGGAGTGACAGATACGCAGTATTTT. Its protein product is CASSQDGGGVTDTQYF.

Many counts were recorded for this clonotype. V gene TRBV5-6 combines with J gene TRBJ1-1, with D tentatively TRBD1 (5 bases). The germline CDR1 and CDR2 sequences are SGHDT and YYEEEE. CDR3 length: 13 amino acids. V lost 4 bases, J lost 3 bases, and 10 bases lay in between. CDR3 sequence: CASSQGRHTEAFF. The CDR3 DNA reads TGTGCCAGCAGCCAGGGTCGTCACACTGAAGCTTTCTTT. The whole variable domain, filled in from reference TRBV5-6 and TRBJ1-1, reads DAGVTQSPTHLIKTRGQQVTLRCSPKSGHDTVSWYQQALGQGPQFIFQYYEEEERQRGNFPDRFSGHQFPNYSSELNVNALLLGDSALYLCASSQGRHTEAFFGQGTRLTVV.

This clonotype has just a few counts. J is TRBJ1-1 and V is TRBV2, with 9 bases identical to TRBD1. CDR3 length: 12 amino acids. The germline gives CDR1 SNHLY, CDR2 FYNNEI. Unmatched junction bases numbered 3, after V lost 6 bases and J lost 7 bases. CDR3 protein: CASRDRGIEAFF. Written as DNA, the CDR3 is TGTGCCAGCAGGGACAGGGGAATTGAAGCTTTCTTT.

This clonotype was counted a few times. This chain links TRBV6-2 or TRBV6-3 with TRBJ1-1; 9 nucleotides agree with TRBD1. There are 17 residues in the CDR3. V gave up 2 bases and J gave up 4 bases; unmatched junction bases: 11. In germline, CDR1 is MNHEY, CDR2 SVGEGT. The CDR3 spells CASSYIRPGQGSTEAFF. CDR3 DNA sequence: TGTGCCAGCAGTTACATTCGCCCCGGACAGGGGAGCACTGAAGCTTTCTTT.

This clonotype was counted ten times or more. As DNA, the CDR3 is TGTGCCAGCAGCCAAGATCTGTCCTCAGATACGCAGTATTTT. Encoded protein: CASSQDLSSDTQYF. The chain recombines TRBV14 with TRBJ2-3; D gene uncertain. Germline assignment: CDR1 SGHDN and CDR2 FVKESK. V was pared by 0 bases and J by 4 bases, with 8 bases between. CDR3 length: 14 residues.

This clonotype was seen a handful of times. V gene TRBV6-5 combines with J gene TRBJ2-7, with D uncertain. V shed 3 bases and J shed 2 bases, with 11 bases lying between them. Germline V lookup: CDR1 MNHEY, CDR2 SVGAGI. This CDR3 comprises 14 residues. CDR3 residues: CASSYGLGPYEQYF. CDR3 coding DNA: TGTGCCAGCAGTTATGGGCTAGGACCCTACGAGCAGTACTTC.

Remarks on this clonotype: A much larger clone differs by one base, so this may be a read error. The genes are TRBV5-3 and TRBJ1-3; D remains unclear. Being an ORF, TRBV5-3 has a function that is uncertain. V was clipped by 8 bases and J by 2 bases, with 14 bases between them. The CDR3 contains 14 residues. The DNA of the CDR3 is TGTGCCAGCAGCGGGGTAGGGACTGGAAACACCATATATTTT. Protein: CASSGVGTGNTIYF.

This rearrangement joins TRBV12-3 or TRBV12-4 to TRBJ2-2, with D unresolved. Trimming pared 3 bases from V and 2 bases from J, leaving 10 bases between. The CDR3 sequence is 15 residues long. The CDR3 coding sequence is TGTGCCAGCAGTTTTCCGGACCGTAACACCGGGGAGCTGTTTTTT. Translation gives CASSFPDRNTGELFF.

This clonotype has only one observation. Its ends do not fully match the called genes, so a read error is possible. The chain links TRBV20-1 to TRBJ2-2; D possibly uses TRBD1 or TRBD2 (6 bases each). Germline V gene lookup returns CDR1 DFQATT and CDR2 SNEGSKA (reference sequence). This CDR3 has 18 residues. The CDR3 loop reads CSVRGGRYETRNTGELFF. The CDR3 DNA reads TGCAGTGTTAGAGGGGGGAGATACGAAACGCGGAACACCGGGGAGCTGTTTTTT.

There are many counts of this clonotype. The gene calls are TRBV4-3 and TRBJ2-7, with TRBD2 as a possible D gene (6 bases). The CDR3 has 17 amino acids. The germline CDR1 and CDR2 sequences are LGHNA and YSLEER. Trimming removed 0 bases from V and 0 bases from J, with 15 bases in between. The CDR3 loop reads CASSQDLPGDSSYEQYF. DNA of the CDR3: TGCGCCAGCAGCCAAGATCTGCCGGGAGATAGCTCCTACGAGCAGTACTTC.